This T cell receptor beta chain was observed in a study of blood T cell repertoires in COVID-19. The overall study: T cells, B-cell-depleted T cells, or PBMCs provided the cDNA or gDNA that served as material.

The CDR3 is 18 amino acids. V lost 5 bases, J lost 2 bases, and 7 bases stayed unmatched. CDR1 and CDR2 (germline): LNHDA, SQIVND (reference sequence). Here immunoSEQ multiplex PCR was the method, and the copy in TCRdb shows in-frame clones only, minus some. The sample holds about 200,000 clones; approximately 84% are singletons and the top ten take 7.9%. The sequenced material came from peripheral blood. This clonotype was sampled from a woman of 80 years or more with acute or convalescent COVID-19. This rearrangement joins TRBV19 to TRBJ2-1, with 15 bases that match TRBD2. The CDR3 DNA is TGTGCCAGTAGTCCCGGGACTAGCGGGAGGCCCCCCTACAATGAGCAGTTCTTC. Translation gives CASSPGTSGRPPYNEQFF.